Below, 17 T cell receptor beta chains from the same sample are listed, as sequenced in a study of human T cells and chemical hapten exposure listed by TCRdb under 2021. During library preparation, unique molecular identifiers were attached to individual cDNA molecules so that TCRs could be counted quantitatively and reproducibly. In TCRdb, the public reads were trimmed at Q25 with fastp and aligned with MiXCR, with productive beta chains retained. Records with the same CDR3 protein are collapsed into one entry carrying the most frequent genes and DNA. The sample contains about 120,000 distinct CDR3 sequences, roughly 8.5% of them found a single time. The ten largest make up just over 1.4% of the sample. Unfractionated whole blood was collected in Tempus Blood RNA tubes, and total RNA was extracted from that blood. The sample consisted of whole blood. Every receptor here comes from a human donor in good health. Some clones in this sample may be carry-over from other donors' samples. Donor details come from another sample of the same person, matched by shared clones.

There are a few counts of this clonotype. The V gene is TRBV12-3 or TRBV12-4, the J gene TRBJ1-5, with 9 nucleotides matching TRBD1. J gave up 5 bases and V 6 bases, and 11 bases lay outside the gene matches. This CDR3 spans 16 amino acids. The CDR3 here is CASSRDRADFDQPQHF. The CDR3 nucleotides are TGTGCCAGCAGCCGGGACAGGGCCGACTTCGATCAGCCCCAGCATTTT.

This clonotype occurred many times. The chain recombines TRBV2 with TRBJ2-4; D gene uncertain. Germline V lookup: CDR1 SNHLY, CDR2 FYNNEI. This CDR3 comprises 16 residues. V gave up 6 bases and J gave up 0 bases, with 15 bases separating them. This CDR3 is CASRNRVILAKNIQYF. In DNA, the CDR3 is TGTGCCAGCAGGAATCGGGTGATTCTAGCCAAAAACATTCAGTACTTC.

This clonotype was observed at least ten times. The CDR3 DNA follows: TGTGCCAGCAGTTTTGCAGGGCCTGGAAACACCATATATTTT. Its translation is CASSFAGPGNTIYF. J is TRBJ1-3 and V is TRBV12-3 or TRBV12-4, with D perhaps TRBD1 (5 bases). Trimming removed 3 bases from V and 2 bases from J, with 8 bases in between. CDR3 length equals 14 residues.

This clonotype was counted a few times. The genes are TRBV10-2 and TRBJ2-7, with D possibly being TRBD1 (6 bases). There are 13 residues in the CDR3. CDR1 and CDR2 (germline): WSHSY, SAAADI. The germline V and J ends were trimmed by 10 bases and 0 bases, with 13 bases remaining between them. CDR3 residues: CATNRDNSYEQYF. For the CDR3, the DNA is TGCGCCACCAACCGGGACAACTCCTACGAGCAGTACTTC.

This clonotype has a handful of counts. The rearrangement joins TRBV20-1 to TRBJ2-4; D is tentatively TRBD1 or TRBD2 (5 bases each). This CDR3 has 16 amino acids. Germline-derived CDR1 and CDR2 are DFQATT and SNEGSKA (reference sequence). The V gene lost 5 bases and the J gene lost 0 bases, with 17 bases spanning the gap. DNA for the CDR3: TGCAGTGCTTCCCGAAGGGGTGGAGGAGCCAAAAACATTCAGTACTTC. It encodes CSASRRGGGAKNIQYF.

The chain carries TRBV7-3 and TRBJ1-6; unclear D gene. Germline V gene data show CDR1 as SGHTA and CDR2 as FQGTGA. This CDR3 is built from 14 residues. V lost 3 bases and J lost 5, with 8 bases in between. In nucleotides, the CDR3 is TGTGCCAGCAGCTTTGCAGGAAATAATTCACCCCTCCACTTT. It codes for CASSFAGNNSPLHF.

This clonotype came up a few times. The rearrangement joins TRBV27 to TRBJ1-4, with D perhaps matching TRBD1 (5 bases). The CDR3 totals 12 residues. Trimming left V 6 bases short and J 11 bases short, with 13 bases between. Germline V gene data show CDR1 as MNHEY and CDR2 as SMNVEV (reference sequence). The CDR3 loop reads CASSLNGGKLFF. The CDR3 nucleotides are TGTGCCAGCAGCCTAAACGGGGGGAAACTGTTTTTT.

V usage is TRBV18 and J usage is TRBJ2-5, with unresolved D. V was shortened by 2 bases and J by 2 bases, with 6 bases between the two germline ends. This CDR3 region has 13 residues. Germline V lookup: CDR1 KGHSH, CDR2 LQKENI. The CDR3: CASSPSEQETQYF. CDR3 nucleotide sequence: TGTGCCAGCTCACCATCCGAACAAGAGACCCAGTACTTC.

In DNA form, the CDR3 reads TGCAGCGTTGGGGGCCTCTCTGGAAACACCATATATTTT. Translating gives CSVGGLSGNTIYF. The gene calls are TRBV29-1 and TRBJ1-3, with a possible D match to TRBD1 (5 bases). The ends were cut back, 4 bases at V and 0 bases at J, with 7 bases in the middle. The length of the CDR3 is 13 residues. CDR1 and CDR2 from the germline V gene are SQVTM and ANQGSEA.

This clonotype occurred many times. The genes are TRBV29-1 and TRBJ1-1; D perhaps matches TRBD1 (6 bases). V shed 3 bases and J shed 11 bases, with 19 bases lying between them. Germline CDR1 reads SQVTM; CDR2 reads ANQGSEA. CDR3 length: 13 residues. The CDR3 region is CSVEAGGGMLAFF. The CDR3 DNA follows: TGCAGCGTTGAGGCCGGAGGGGGGATGTTGGCTTTCTTT. The full variable domain, completed using reference TRBV29-1 and TRBJ1-1, is SAVISQKPSRDICQRGTSLTIQCQVDSQVTMMFWYRQQPGQSLTLIATANQGSEATYESGFVIDKFPISRPNLTFSTLTVSNMSPEDSSIYLCSVEAGGGMLAFFGQGTRLTVV.

This clonotype was seen more than once but under ten times. The chain uses TRBV10-3 and TRBJ2-3; D not resolved. Deletions cut 10 bases from V and 1 base from J, with 9 bases between. The germline CDR1 and CDR2 sequences are ENHRY and SYGVKD. CDR3 size: 12 residues. CDR3 DNA: TGTGCCACCGGGCTTGGCACAGATACGCAGTATTTT. It encodes CATGLGTDTQYF.

This clonotype was counted a few times. This chain joins TRBV2 and TRBJ2-7; 10 bases are shared with TRBD1. Germline loops: CDR1 SNHLY, CDR2 FYNNEI. V lost 3 bases and J lost 6; bases outside the gene matches: 5. This CDR3 contains 14 residues. The CDR3 bases are TGTGCCAGCAGTGAGGGACAGGGGCCGGGCGAGCAGTACTTC. Encoded protein: CASSEGQGPGEQYF.

The sample holds many counts of this clonotype. This chain joins TRBV7-2 and TRBJ2-3, with 10 bases fitting TRBD2. The CDR3 is 18 amino acids. Losses at the gene ends were 5 bases for V and 3 bases for J; bases not matched to a gene: 14. Germline V gives CDR1 SGHTA, CDR2 FQGNSA. Here the CDR3 DNA reads TGTGCCAGCAGCCCGAGACCTAGCGGGAGATGGAGAACAGATACGCAGTATTTT. This codes for CASSPRPSGRWRTDTQYF.

At least ten counts were recorded for this clonotype. The rearrangement links TRBV20-1 to TRBJ1-1; D ambiguous. This CDR3 has 13 amino acids. Trimming cost V 3 bases and J 4 bases, with 12 bases left between them. Per the germline V gene, CDR1 is DFQATT and CDR2 is SNEGSKA (reference sequence). This CDR3 is CSASPQDGTEAFF. The CDR3 DNA sequence: TGCAGTGCTAGCCCACAAGATGGCACTGAAGCTTTCTTT.

There are many counts of this clonotype. This rearrangement joins TRBV29-1 to TRBJ2-2; D unclear. CDR3 length: 11 amino acids. The germline V gene has CDR1 SQVTM and CDR2 ANQGSEA. Deletions cut 5 bases from V and 3 bases from J, with 4 bases between. CDR3 DNA: TGCAGCGTTTGGGACACCGGGGAGCTGTTTTTT. Its translation: CSVWDTGELFF.

Only one count was recorded for this clonotype. This sequence joins TRBV19 and TRBJ2-5; D might be TRBD1 or TRBD2, each matching 5 bases. The ends were cut back, 7 bases at V and 5 bases at J, with 17 bases in the middle. Looked up from germline, CDR1 is LNHDA and CDR2 is SQIVND (reference sequence). This CDR3 region has 14 residues. The CDR3 is CASKELGTGETQYF. The CDR3 region has the DNA TGTGCCAGTAAGGAGTTGGGGACGGGGGAGACCCAGTACTTC.

The sample holds a few counts of this clonotype. The chain employs TRBV20-1 and TRBJ2-7; 16 bases fit TRBD2. Germline CDR1 DFQATT, CDR2 SNEGSKA (reference sequence). This CDR3 is built from 15 residues. V gave up 5 bases and J gave up 7 bases; unmatched junction bases: 8. CDR3 region: CSASGLAGGPGEQYF. The CDR3 DNA follows: TGCAGTGCTTCGGGACTAGCGGGAGGGCCGGGGGAGCAGTACTTC.